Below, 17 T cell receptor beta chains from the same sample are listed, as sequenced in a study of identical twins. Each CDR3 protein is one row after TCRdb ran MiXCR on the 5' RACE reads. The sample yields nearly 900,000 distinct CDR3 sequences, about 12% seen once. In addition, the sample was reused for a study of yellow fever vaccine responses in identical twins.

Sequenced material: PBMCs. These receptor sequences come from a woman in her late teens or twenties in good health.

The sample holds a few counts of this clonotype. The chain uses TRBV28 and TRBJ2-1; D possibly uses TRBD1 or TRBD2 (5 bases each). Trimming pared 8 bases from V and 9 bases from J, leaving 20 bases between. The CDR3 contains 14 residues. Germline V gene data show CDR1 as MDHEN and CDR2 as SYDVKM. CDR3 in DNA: TGTGCCAGCGGCACCGGGACCCCAATGGGTGAGCAGTTCTTC. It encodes CASGTGTPMGEQFF.

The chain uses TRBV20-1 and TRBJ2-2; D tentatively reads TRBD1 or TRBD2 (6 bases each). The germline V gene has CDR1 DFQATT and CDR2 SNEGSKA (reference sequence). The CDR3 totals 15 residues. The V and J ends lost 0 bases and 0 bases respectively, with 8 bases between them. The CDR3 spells CSAREGGANTGELFF. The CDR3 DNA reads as TGCAGTGCTAGAGAGGGGGGCGCGAACACCGGGGAGCTGTTTTTT.

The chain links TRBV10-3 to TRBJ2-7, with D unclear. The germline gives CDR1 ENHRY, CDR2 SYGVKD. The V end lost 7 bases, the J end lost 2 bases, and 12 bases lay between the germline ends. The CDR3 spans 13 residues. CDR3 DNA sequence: TGTGCCATCACCCAGGTAGAAACCTACGAGCAGTACGTC. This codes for CAITQVETYEQYV.

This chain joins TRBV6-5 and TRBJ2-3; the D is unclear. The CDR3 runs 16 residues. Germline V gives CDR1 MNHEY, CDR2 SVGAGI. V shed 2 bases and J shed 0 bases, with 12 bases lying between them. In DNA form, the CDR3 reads TGTGCCAGCAGTTACCTGACCGGTGCTAGCACAGATACGCAGTATTTT. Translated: CASSYLTGASTDTQYF.

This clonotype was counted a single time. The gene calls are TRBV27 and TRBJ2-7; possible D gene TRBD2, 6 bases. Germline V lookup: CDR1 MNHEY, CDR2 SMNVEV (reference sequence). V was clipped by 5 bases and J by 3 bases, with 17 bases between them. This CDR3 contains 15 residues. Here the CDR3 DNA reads TGTGCCAGCAGTCTCTGCGGGACCGGAGGCTACGAGCAGTACTTC. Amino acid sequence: CASSLCGTGGYEQYF.

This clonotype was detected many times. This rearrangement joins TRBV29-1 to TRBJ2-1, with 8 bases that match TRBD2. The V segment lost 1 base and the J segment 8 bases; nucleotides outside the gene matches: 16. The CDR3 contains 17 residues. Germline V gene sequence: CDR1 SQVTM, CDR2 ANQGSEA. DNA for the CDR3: TGCAGCGTTGAAGTGGTAGGGAGGAGCGGGAGACGCGATGAGCAGTTCTTC. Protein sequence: CSVEVVGRSGRRDEQFF.

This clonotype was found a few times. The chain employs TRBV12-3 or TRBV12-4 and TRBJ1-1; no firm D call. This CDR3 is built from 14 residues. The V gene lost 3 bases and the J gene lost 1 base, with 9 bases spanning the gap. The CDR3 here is CASSFPQTNTEAFF. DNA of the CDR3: TGTGCCAGCAGTTTCCCACAGACGAACACTGAAGCTTTCTTT.

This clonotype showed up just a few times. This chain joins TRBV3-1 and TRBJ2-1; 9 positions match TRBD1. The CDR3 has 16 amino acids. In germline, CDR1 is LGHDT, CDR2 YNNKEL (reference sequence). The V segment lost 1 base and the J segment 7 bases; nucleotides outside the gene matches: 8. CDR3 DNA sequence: TGTGCCAGCAGCCAAGGGAAAGGGACAGGGACGAATGAGCAGTTCTTC. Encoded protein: CASSQGKGTGTNEQFF.

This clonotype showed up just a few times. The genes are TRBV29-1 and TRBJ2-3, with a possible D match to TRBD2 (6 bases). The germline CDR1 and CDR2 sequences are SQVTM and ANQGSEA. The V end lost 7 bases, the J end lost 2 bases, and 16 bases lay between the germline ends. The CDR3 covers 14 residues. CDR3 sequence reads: CSGDGSGFTDTQYF. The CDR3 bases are TGCAGCGGTGACGGTAGCGGATTCACAGATACGCAGTATTTT.

The CDR3 nucleotides read TGTGCCAGCATGACAGGATGGAACACTGAAGCTTTCTTT. It translates to CASMTGWNTEAFF. The chain combines TRBV2 with TRBJ1-1; D is perhaps TRBD1 (6 bases). V lost 7 bases, J lost 1 base, and 10 bases lay in between. The CDR3 runs to 13 residues. Germline CDR1 SNHLY, CDR2 FYNNEI. Filled out from reference TRBV2 and TRBJ1-1, the complete variable domain reads EPEVTQTPSHQVTQMGQEVILRCVPISNHLYFYWYRQILGQKVEFLVSFYNNEISEKSEIFDDQFSVERPDGSNFTLKIRSTKLEDSAMYFCASMTGWNTEAFFGQGTRLTVV.

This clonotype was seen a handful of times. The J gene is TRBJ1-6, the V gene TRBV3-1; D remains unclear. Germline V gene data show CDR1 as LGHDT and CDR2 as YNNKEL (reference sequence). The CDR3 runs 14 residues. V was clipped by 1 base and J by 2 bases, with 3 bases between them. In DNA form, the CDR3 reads TGTGCCAGCAGCCAAGGTCCCTATAATTCACCCCTCCACTTT. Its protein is CASSQGPYNSPLHF.

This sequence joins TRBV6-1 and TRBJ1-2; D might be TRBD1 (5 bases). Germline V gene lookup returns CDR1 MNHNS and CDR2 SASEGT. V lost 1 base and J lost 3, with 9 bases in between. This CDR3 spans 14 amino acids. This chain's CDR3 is CASSEESGDYGYTF. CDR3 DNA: TGTGCCAGCAGTGAAGAGTCGGGGGACTATGGCTACACCTTC.

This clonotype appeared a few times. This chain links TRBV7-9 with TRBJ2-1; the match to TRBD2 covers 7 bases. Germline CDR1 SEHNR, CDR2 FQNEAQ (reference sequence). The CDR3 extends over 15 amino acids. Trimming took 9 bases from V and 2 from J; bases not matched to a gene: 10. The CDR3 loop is CASLPPGLPYNEQFF. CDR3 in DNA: TGTGCCAGTCTTCCCCCGGGACTACCCTACAATGAGCAGTTCTTC.

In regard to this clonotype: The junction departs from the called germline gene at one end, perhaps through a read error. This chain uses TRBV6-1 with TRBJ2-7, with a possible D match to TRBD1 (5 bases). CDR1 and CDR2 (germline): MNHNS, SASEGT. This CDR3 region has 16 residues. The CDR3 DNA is TGTGCCAGCAGTGAAAAAAGGGCACAGGAAGGTTACGCGCAGTACTTC. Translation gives CASSEKRAQEGYAQYF.

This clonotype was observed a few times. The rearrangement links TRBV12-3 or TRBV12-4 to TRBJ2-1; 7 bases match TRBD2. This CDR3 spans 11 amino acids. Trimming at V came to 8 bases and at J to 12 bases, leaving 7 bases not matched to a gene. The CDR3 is CASLGGIGQFF. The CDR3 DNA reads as TGTGCCAGCCTCGGGGGGATAGGGCAGTTCTTC.

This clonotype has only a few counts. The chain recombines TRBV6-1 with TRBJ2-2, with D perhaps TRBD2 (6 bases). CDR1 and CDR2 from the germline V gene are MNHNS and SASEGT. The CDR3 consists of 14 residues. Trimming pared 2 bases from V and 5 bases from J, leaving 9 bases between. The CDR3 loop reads CASSEKGRTGELFF. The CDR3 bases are TGTGCCAGCAGTGAAAAAGGGAGGACCGGGGAGCTGTTTTTT.

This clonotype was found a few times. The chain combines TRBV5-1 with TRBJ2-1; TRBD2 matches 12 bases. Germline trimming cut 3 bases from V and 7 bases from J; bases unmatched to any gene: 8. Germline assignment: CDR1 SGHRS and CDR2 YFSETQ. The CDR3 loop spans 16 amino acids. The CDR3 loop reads CASSSELAGGVNEQFF. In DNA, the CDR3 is TGCGCCAGCAGCTCCGAACTAGCGGGAGGCGTTAATGAGCAGTTCTTC.